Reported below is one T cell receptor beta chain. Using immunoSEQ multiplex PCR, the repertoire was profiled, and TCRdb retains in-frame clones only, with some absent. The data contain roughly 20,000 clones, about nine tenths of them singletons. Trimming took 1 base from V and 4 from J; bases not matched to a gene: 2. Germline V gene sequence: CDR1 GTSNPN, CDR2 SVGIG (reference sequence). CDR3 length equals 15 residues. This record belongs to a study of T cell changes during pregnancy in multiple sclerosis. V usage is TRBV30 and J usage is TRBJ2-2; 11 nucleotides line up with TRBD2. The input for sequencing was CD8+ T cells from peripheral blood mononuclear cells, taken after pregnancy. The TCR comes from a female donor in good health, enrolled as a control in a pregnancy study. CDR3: CAWSALAGGTGELFF. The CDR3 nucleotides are TGTGCCTGGAGTGCTCTAGCGGGGGGCACCGGGGAGCTGTTTTTT.